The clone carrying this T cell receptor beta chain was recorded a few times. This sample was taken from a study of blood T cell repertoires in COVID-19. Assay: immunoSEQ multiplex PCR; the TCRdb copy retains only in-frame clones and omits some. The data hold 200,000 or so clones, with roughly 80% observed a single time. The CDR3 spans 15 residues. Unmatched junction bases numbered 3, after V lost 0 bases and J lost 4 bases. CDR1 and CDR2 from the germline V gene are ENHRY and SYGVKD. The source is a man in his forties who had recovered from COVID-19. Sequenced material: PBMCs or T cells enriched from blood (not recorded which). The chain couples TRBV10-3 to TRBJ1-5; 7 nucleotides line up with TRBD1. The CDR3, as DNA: TGTGCCATCAGTGAGTCACAGGGGTCGAATCAGCCCCAGCATTTT. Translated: CAISESQGSNQPQHF.